The rows below give T cell receptor beta chains drawn from one sample of a study of shared clonotypes between healthy human individuals. Generated by immunoSEQ multiplex PCR, the TCRdb table keeps only in-frame clones and is missing some. The sample records roughly 2 million clones, 85% to 95% being singletons. The sequencing sample was made of naive CD4+ T cells sorted from blood. The receptors stem from a man aged 18 to 29 in good health. The conserved cysteine and the conserved F or W are not part of the CDR3 here. The order of the fields is J gene, V gene, CDR3 protein.

TRBJ2-7	TRBV30	AWRGQGAYEQY
TRBJ2-3	TRBV4-3	ASSYAGTGGTDTQY
TRBJ2-1	TRBV6-6	ASTPRFGEQF
TRBJ2-3	TRBV29-1	SVGERLAGTDTQY
TRBJ2-7	TRBV19	ASSPPSGGPGEQY
TRBJ1-1	TRBV6-1	ASSVSVNTEAF
TRBJ2-7	TRBV7-2	ASSLVGGPYEQY
TRBJ2-1	TRBV7-9	ASSLGDNEQF
TRBJ1-6	TRBV28	ASLPEGAVYYNSPLH
TRBJ1-2	TRBV18	ASSPQTPSGGYT
TRBJ1-4	TRBV30	AQQQGALEKLF
TRBJ2-1	TRBV10-3	ASSRTRHNEQF
TRBJ2-4	TRBV19	ASSPNRVTGGAGNIQY
TRBJ1-1	TRBV7-9	ASSLAPGQGLTEAF
TRBJ2-3	TRBV2	ASSELAGALAPPQY
TRBJ2-7	TRBV9	ASSPRGGFYEQY
TRBJ2-4	TRBV12-5	ASGLVFENLLAKNIQY
TRBJ2-2	TRBV13	ASGDRAPPGELF
TRBJ2-5	TRBV4-1	ASNQFRFAELQETQY
TRBJ2-3	TRBV6-1	ASSLGGGADTQY
TRBJ1-6	TRBV4-1	ASSQDGDMGFSYNSPLH
TRBJ1-6	TRBV5-1	ASSTTTLNSPLH
TRBJ2-2	TRBV7-2	ASNPLAGGGTGELF
TRBJ1-2	TRBV30	AWILGLGGYT